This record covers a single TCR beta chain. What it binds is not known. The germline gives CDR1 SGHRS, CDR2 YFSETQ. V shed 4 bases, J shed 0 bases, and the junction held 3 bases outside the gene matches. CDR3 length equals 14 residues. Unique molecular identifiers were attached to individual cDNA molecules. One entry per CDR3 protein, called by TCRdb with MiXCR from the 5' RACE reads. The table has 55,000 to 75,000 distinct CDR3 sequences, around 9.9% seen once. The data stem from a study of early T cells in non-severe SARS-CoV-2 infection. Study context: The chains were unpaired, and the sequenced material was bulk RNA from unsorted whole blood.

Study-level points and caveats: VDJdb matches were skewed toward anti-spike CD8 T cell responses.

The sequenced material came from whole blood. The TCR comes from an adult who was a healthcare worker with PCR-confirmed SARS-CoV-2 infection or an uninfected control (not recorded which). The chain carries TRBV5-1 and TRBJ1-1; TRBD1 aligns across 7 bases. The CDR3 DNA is TGCGCCAGCAGCGCCGGGACAGTGAACACTGAAGCTTTCTTT. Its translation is CASSAGTVNTEAFF. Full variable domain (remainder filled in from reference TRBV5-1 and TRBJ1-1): KAGVTQTPRYLIKTRGQQVTLSCSPISGHRSVSWYQQTPGQGLQFLFEYFSETQRNKGNFPGRFSGRQFSNSRSEMNVSTLELGDSALYLCASSAGTVNTEAFFGQGTRLTVV.